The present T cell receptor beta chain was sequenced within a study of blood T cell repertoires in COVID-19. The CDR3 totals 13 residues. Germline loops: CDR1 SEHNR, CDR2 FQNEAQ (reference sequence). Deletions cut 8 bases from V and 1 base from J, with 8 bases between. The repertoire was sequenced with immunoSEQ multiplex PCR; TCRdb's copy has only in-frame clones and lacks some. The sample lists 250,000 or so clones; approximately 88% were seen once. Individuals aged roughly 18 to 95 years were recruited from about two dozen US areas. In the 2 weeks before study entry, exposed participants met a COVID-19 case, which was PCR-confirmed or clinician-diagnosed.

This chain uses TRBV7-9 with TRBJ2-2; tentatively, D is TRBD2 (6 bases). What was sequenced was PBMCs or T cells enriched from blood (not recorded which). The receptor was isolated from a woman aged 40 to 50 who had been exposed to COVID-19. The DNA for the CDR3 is TGTGCCAGCCGGGGGTGGAACACCGGGGAGCTGTTTTTT. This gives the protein CASRGWNTGELFF.